The rows below give T cell receptor beta chains drawn from one sample of a study of early T cells in non-severe SARS-CoV-2 infection. TCRdb recomputed calls from the 5' RACE reads with MiXCR, one row per CDR3 protein. The data hold tens of thousands of distinct CDR3 sequences, with under 15% observed a single time. This material consisted of whole blood, taken at baseline. These receptors all stem from an adult who was a healthcare worker with PCR-confirmed SARS-CoV-2 infection or an uninfected control (not recorded which). Both conserved end residues are part of each CDR3. D genes are given only for firm matches. Rows may omit the clone size; those that give it use once, few, many or a size class.

clone_size	v_call	d_call	j_call	cdr3_nt	cdr3_aa
few	TRBV7-2	.	TRBJ1-1	TGTGCCAGCAGTGGACAGATGACATGGAACACTGAAGCTTTCTTT	CASSGQMTWNTEAFF
.	TRBV15	TRBD1	TRBJ1-2	TGTGCCACCAGCAGGGGCCCTGGACAGGGGGGAAGCTATGGCTACACCTTC	CATSRGPGQGGSYGYTF
.	TRBV19	.	TRBJ2-5	TGTGCCAGTAGTCCCAAGTCGGAGACCCAGTACTTC	CASSPKSETQYF
.	TRBV10-2	.	TRBJ1-1	TGCGCCAGCAGTGAGCGGTTCGAAGCTTTCTTT	CASSERFEAFF
.	TRBV20-1	.	TRBJ1-3	TGCAGTGCTAGTCAGTTTGAGTCGGGAAACACCATATATTTT	CSASQFESGNTIYF
few	TRBV12-3/TRBV12-4	TRBD1	TRBJ2-2	TGTGCCAGCAGCCGGGGGACAGGGGTCGGCACCGGGGAGCTGTTTTTT	CASSRGTGVGTGELFF
few	TRBV29-1	.	TRBJ2-5	TGCAGCGTTCTGAAAAGGGCAGGAGCTTGGGAGACCCAGTACTTC	CSVLKRAGAWETQYF
few	TRBV28	.	TRBJ2-7	TGTGCCAGCAGTTTAAAGGCGGCACCTTACTACGAGCAGTACTTC	CASSLKAAPYYEQYF
.	TRBV10-1	TRBD1	TRBJ2-7	TGCGCCAGCAGTGCTAGACAGGGCTACGAGCAGTACTTC	CASSARQGYEQYF
many	TRBV29-1	TRBD1	TRBJ1-3	TGCAGCGCCGCGACAGGGCGCCTCCTGGGAAACACCATATATTTT	CSAATGRLLGNTIYF